This entry concerns a single T cell receptor beta chain. Its matching antigen is unknown. One end of the junction is discordant with germline, which a read error may explain. This entry comes from a study of vaccination and CD4 T cells after COVID-19. Study context: The post-COVID samples were taken a median approximately 3.5 months after diagnosis, anywhere from 35 to 161. Overlapping SARS-CoV-2, HCoV-NL63, HCoV-OC43 and HCoV-229E spike peptides stimulated the cells. Some control cultures received a CEFX pool, which served as the positive control. Others received an HIV-1 Nef pool or no peptide.

From germline, CDR1 is ENHRY and CDR2 SYGVKD. This CDR3 is built from 17 residues. Treatment denoted: approximately 10-day PBMC culture with coronavirus spike peptide pools or control peptides (ViraFEST assay). Positive SARS-CoV-2 PCR tests in convalescent patients dated from March to December 2020, pre-Alpha, Beta and Delta. The Oncomine TCR Beta short-read assay sequenced DNA from cultured CD4+ T cells. MiXCR was run by TCRdb on the PCR reads, yielding one entry per CDR3 protein. Of roughly 4,900 distinct CDR3 sequences in the sample, approximately 30% were seen once. This clonotype originated in a human donor who had recovered from COVID-19. The gene calls are TRBV10-3 and TRBJ2-1, with 11 bases aligning to TRBD2. Specimen: CD4+ T cells from blood, cultured in vitro. The CDR3 protein is CALSNTLTSGRPDEQFF. The CDR3, as DNA: TGTGCCCTCAGTAACACATTAACTAGCGGGAGACCGGATGAGCAGTTCTTC.